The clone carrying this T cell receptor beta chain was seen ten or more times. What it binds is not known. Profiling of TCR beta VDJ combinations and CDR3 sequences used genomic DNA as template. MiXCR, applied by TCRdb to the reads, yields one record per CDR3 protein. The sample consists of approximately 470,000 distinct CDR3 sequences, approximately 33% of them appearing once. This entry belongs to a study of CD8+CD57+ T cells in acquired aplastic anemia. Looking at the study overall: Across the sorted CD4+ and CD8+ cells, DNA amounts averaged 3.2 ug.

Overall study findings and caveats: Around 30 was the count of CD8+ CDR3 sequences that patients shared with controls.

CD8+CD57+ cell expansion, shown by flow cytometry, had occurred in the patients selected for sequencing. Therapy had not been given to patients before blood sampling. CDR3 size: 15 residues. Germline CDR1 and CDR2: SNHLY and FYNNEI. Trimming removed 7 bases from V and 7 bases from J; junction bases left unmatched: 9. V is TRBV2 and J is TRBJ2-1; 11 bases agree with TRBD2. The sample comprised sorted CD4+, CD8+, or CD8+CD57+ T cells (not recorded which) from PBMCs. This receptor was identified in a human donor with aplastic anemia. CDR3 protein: CASNLLAGVINEQFF. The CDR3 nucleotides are TGTGCCAGCAATCTACTAGCGGGAGTGATAAATGAGCAGTTCTTC.